This TCR beta chain was obtained from a study of metastatic and nonmetastatic thyroid tumors (dated by TCRdb to the early 2020s). For the wider study: For patients with malignant and with benign thyroid disease, the researchers compared repertoires between peripheral blood samples and tumor or nodule tissue samples. On the study overall, not on this receptor specifically: TCR beta diversity was reported as significantly higher in malignant tumors than in benign nodules, in both blood and tumor samples.

None of the patients had been given any treatment before thyroid surgery. The study retrospectively analysed patient clinical samples collected from about 2012 to 2018 using T-cell receptor beta sequencing. Libraries were made using PCR. Sequencing relied on an Illumina HiSeq 4000. High-throughput sequencing was used to profile the CDR3 region of the TCR beta-chain in every patient. For the original study's pipeline: A classifier to discriminate distant-metastatic papillary thyroid cancer patients was built from CDR3 differences across clinicopathological groups. The Shannon index was used to assess repertoire diversity, and the Morisita-Horn index was used to assess tumor-blood repertoire similarity. Using fastp trimming at Q25 and MiXCR clonotype assembly, TCRdb reanalyzed the public sequencing data and kept in-frame beta chains. The V and J calls and clone size are TCRdb's, not the authors'. The sample table holds about 16,000 clones, of which approximately 14% were seen once. The biggest ten clones account for around 16% of the sample.

There are 16 amino acids in the CDR3, from cysteine to phenylalanine inclusive. CDR3 DNA only is kept here, 48 bases in frame from base 1. From V the trimming removes 1 base and from J it removes 2 bases, while the gene matches leave 3 bases of the junction unaccounted for. CDR1 and CDR2 are drawn from the germline V gene: LGHNA, YSLEER. On this clone itself: Its antigen target is currently unknown. No much larger clone is present one base from it, and per-base qualities are unavailable.

The sequenced material came from blood. The chain was built from TRBV4-3 and TRBJ2-2; 8 junctional bases match TRBD2. The clonotype was recovered from a female donor with papillary thyroid cancer or a benign thyroid nodule (not recorded which). Some clones in this sample may be carry-over from other donors' samples. The CDR3 region has the sequence CASSQGTSGNTGELFF. In nucleotides, the sequence is TGCGCCAGCAGCCAAGGTACTAGCGGTAACACCGGGGAGCTGTTTTTT.